Listed below are T cell receptor beta chains from one sample, sequenced in a study of identical twins. TCRdb re-called the 5' RACE reads through MiXCR, storing one row per CDR3 protein. The data show 700,000 to 950,000 distinct CDR3 sequences, with 10% to 15% seen just once and roughly 1.6% held by the top ten. The same sample was also used in a study of yellow fever vaccine responses in identical twins.

Material: PBMCs. The receptors were gathered from a young woman in good health. Each CDR3 is given with its conserved first and last residue. A D gene is named only where the DNA matches it firmly. Rows give clone size only sometimes, using once, few, many, or a class for an expanded clone.

j_call | clone_size | v_call | d_call | cdr3_nt | cdr3_aa
TRBJ1-4 | few | TRBV5-1 | NA | TGCGCCAGCAGCCTCACAACAGGGTGGGGTGAAAAACTGTTTTTT | CASSLTTGWGEKLFF
TRBJ2-3 | few | TRBV4-2 | NA | TGTGCCAGCAGCCAAGATGGGGACCCAAGCTATACGCAGTATTTT | CASSQDGDPSYTQYF
TRBJ2-3 | NA | TRBV11-2 | TRBD2 | TGTGCCAGCAGCATCTCTAGCGGGAACACAGATACGCAGTATTTT | CASSISSGNTDTQYF
TRBJ1-2 | few | TRBV7-8 | TRBD1 | TGTGCCAGCAGCTTAGTACAGGGGAACTATGGCTACACCTTC | CASSLVQGNYGYTF
TRBJ1-2 | few | TRBV5-1 | TRBD1 | TGCGCCAGCAGGGCAGACAGGGGCTATGGCTACACCTTC | CASRADRGYGYTF
TRBJ2-7 | once | TRBV5-8 | NA | TGTGCCAGCAGCTTTGGGGACGGTCTCTACGAGCAGTACTTC | CASSFGDGLYEQYF
TRBJ1-2 | NA | TRBV20-1 | NA | TGCAGTGCTAGAGTGTATGGGAAAGGCTATGGCTACACCTTC | CSARVYGKGYGYTF
TRBJ2-7 | few | TRBV27 | NA | TGTGCCAGCAGCTCCGCCGGGACCCTGAACTACGAGCAGTACTTC | CASSSAGTLNYEQYF
TRBJ2-2 | many | TRBV27 | NA | TGTGCCAGCGGATTGAACACCGGGGAGCTGTTTTTT | CASGLNTGELFF
TRBJ1-1 | few | TRBV7-2 | NA | TGTGCCAGCAGCCGCCAAACAGGGTTGGGGGACGAAGCTTTCTTT | CASSRQTGLGDEAFF
TRBJ2-1 | few | TRBV7-8 | NA | TGTGCCAGCCGCCCCCGTTTTAAGAGCAATGAGCAGTTCTTC | CASRPRFKSNEQFF
TRBJ2-2 | NA | TRBV12-3/TRBV12-4 | TRBD2 | TGTGCCTGCTGTTTAGCGTTTATAGGGACTAGCGGAAACACCGGGGAGCTGTTTTTT | CACCLAFIGTSGNTGELFF
TRBJ1-1 | many | TRBV10-3 | NA | TGTGCCATCAGTGTTGCAGGGTATACTGAAGCTTTCTTT | CAISVAGYTEAFF
TRBJ1-1 | many | TRBV5-1 | TRBD1 | TGCGCCAGCAGCTCGGGACAGCACCACGGCACTGAAGCTTTCTTT | CASSSGQHHGTEAFF
TRBJ2-5 | few | TRBV5-1 | NA | TGCGCCAGCAGCGACGGTCTCATCAGGACAAAAGAGACCCAGTACTTC | CASSDGLIRTKETQYF
TRBJ2-3 | NA | TRBV9 | NA | TGTGCCAGCAGCGAAGACCGGATGAGCACAGATACGCAGTATTTT | CASSEDRMSTDTQYF
TRBJ2-1 | NA | TRBV28 | NA | TGTGCCAGCAGTTTGGGCCCAACTAAATACAATGAGCAGTTCTTC | CASSLGPTKYNEQFF
TRBJ1-2 | many | TRBV5-1 | NA | TGCGCCAGCAGCTTGGCGGGGGAGAGCGGCTACACCTTC | CASSLAGESGYTF
TRBJ1-5 | few | TRBV6-5 | NA | TGTGCCAGCAGTTGGTCCGGGGGCAATCAGCCCCAGCATTTT | CASSWSGGNQPQHF
TRBJ2-3 | once | TRBV10-2 | NA | TGCGCCAGCAGTCTGCGGAAGGGTACCACAGATACGCAGTATTTT | CASSLRKGTTDTQYF
TRBJ1-1 | few | TRBV10-3 | TRBD1 | TGTGCCATCAGCCCCACCGGGACAGGGGGAGCCATGAACACTGAAGCTTTCTTT | CAISPTGTGGAMNTEAFF
TRBJ2-2 | few | TRBV7-6 | NA | TGTGCCAGCAGCTTATCCGCGGGGCCTGCGAACACCGGGGAGCTGTTTTTT | CASSLSAGPANTGELFF